The T cell receptor (beta chain) described here comes from a study of OX40 agonist ivuxolimab in advanced cancers. TCRdb's table, derived via immunoSEQ multiplex PCR, lists solely in-frame clones and lacks some. The sample shows 14,000 or so clones, about four fifths of them seen only once. This CDR3 has 14 amino acids. The germline gives CDR1 GTSNPN, CDR2 SVGIG (reference sequence). Trimming removed 5 bases from V and 7 bases from J; junction bases left unmatched: 13. V is TRBV30 and J is TRBJ2-7, with 8 bases identical to TRBD2. The material sequenced was CD4+ or CD8+ T cells sorted from blood, taken in a trial of the OX40 agonist ivuxolimab. The sequence was collected from an adult with an advanced solid tumor such as melanoma, head and neck, liver or kidney cancer. As DNA, the CDR3 is TGTGCCTGGTCCCTCGGGCTAGCGGGCGGAGAGCAGTACTTC. Protein sequence: CAWSLGLAGGEQYF.